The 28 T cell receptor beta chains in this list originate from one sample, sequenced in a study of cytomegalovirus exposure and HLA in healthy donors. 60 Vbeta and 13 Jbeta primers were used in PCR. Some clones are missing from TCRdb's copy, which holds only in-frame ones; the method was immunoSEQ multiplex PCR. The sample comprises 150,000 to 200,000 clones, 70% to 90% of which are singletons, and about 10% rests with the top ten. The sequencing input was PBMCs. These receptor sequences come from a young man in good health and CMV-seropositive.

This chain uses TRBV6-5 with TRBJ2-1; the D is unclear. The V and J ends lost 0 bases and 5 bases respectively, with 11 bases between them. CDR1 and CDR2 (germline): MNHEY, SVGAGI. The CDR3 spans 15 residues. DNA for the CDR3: TGTGCCAGCAGTTACTCTGTGACTCCTAACAATGAGCAGTTCTTC. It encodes CASSYSVTPNNEQFF.

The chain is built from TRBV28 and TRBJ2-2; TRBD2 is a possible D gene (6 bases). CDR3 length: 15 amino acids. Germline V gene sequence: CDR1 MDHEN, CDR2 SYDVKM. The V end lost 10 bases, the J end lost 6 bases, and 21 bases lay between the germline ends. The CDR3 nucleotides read TGTGCCACCCGCGGAGGGGACTTTCTCGCCGGGGAGCTGTTTTTT. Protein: CATRGGDFLAGELFF.

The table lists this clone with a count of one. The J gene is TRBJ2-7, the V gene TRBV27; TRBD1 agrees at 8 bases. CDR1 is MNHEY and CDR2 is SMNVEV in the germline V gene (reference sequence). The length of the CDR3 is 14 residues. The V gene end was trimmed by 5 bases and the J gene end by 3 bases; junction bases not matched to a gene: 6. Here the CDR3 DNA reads TGTGCCAGCAGTCCAGGACAGGGCGGCTACGAGCAGTACTTC. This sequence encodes CASSPGQGGYEQYF.

CDR3 sequence reads: CAWIPGRINSGNTIYF. CDR3 nucleotide sequence: TGTGCCTGGATCCCAGGGCGCATAAACTCTGGAAACACCATATATTTT. The chain joins TRBV30 to TRBJ1-3, with a tentative D call TRBD1 (5 bases). V lost 4 bases and J 0 bases, leaving 16 bases between the germline ends. The germline gives CDR1 GTSNPN, CDR2 SVGIG (reference sequence). The CDR3 length is 16 residues.

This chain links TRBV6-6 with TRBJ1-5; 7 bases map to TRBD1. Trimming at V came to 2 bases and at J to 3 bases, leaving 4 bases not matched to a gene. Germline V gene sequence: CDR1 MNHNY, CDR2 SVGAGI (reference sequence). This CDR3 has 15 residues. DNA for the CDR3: TGTGCCAGCAGTTACCCGGGACAGATCAATCAGCCCCAGCATTTT. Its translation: CASSYPGQINQPQHF.

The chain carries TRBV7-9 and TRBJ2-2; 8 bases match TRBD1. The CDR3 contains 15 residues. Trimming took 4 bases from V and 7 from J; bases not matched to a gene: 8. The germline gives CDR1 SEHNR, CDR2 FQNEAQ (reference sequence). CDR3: CASSSYPRGRGELFF. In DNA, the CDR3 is TGTGCCAGCAGCTCCTACCCCAGGGGGCGCGGGGAGCTGTTTTTT.

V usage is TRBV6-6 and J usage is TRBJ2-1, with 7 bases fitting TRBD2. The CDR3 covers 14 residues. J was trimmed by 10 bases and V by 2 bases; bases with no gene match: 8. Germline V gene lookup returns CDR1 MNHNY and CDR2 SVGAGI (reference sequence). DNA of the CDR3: TGTGCCAGCAGTTACGTGCGGACTAGATACGAGCAGTTCTTC. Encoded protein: CASSYVRTRYEQFF.

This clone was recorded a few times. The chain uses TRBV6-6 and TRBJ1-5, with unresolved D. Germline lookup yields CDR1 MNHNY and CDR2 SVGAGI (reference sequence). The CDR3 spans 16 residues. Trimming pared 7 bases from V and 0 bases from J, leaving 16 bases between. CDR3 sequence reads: CASNPPGGGSNQPQHF. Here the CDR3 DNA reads TGTGCCAGCAACCCTCCGGGTGGTGGTAGCAATCAGCCCCAGCATTTT.

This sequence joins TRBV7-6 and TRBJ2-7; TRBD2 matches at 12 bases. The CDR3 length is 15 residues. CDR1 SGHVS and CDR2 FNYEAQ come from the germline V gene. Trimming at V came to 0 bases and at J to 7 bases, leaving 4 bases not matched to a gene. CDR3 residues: CASSLAASGGGEQYF. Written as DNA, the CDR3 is TGTGCCAGCAGCTTAGCGGCTAGCGGGGGGGGTGAGCAGTACTTC.

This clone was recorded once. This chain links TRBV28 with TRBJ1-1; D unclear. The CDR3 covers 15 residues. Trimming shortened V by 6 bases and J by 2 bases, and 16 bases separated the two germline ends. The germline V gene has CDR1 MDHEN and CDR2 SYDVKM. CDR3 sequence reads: CASRPPEAPNTEAFF. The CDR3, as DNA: TGTGCCAGCAGACCACCCGAGGCCCCTAACACTGAAGCTTTCTTT.

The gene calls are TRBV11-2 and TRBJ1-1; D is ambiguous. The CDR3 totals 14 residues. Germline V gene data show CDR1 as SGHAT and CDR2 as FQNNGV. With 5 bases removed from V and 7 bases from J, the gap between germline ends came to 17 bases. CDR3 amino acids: CASSRNQRTGEAFF. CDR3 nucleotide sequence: TGTGCCAGCAGCCGAAACCAGCGGACGGGTGAAGCTTTCTTT.

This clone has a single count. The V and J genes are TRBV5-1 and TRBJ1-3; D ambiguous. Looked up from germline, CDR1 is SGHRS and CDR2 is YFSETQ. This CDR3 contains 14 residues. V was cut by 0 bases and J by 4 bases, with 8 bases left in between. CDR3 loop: CASSLDEAGNTIYF. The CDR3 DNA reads TGCGCCAGCAGCTTGGACGAAGCAGGAAACACCATATATTTT.

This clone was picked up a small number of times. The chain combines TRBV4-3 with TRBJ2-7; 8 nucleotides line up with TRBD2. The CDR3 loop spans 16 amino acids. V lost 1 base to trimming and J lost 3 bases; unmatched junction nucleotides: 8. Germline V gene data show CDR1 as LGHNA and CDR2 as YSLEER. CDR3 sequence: CASSQGAGGVVYEQYF. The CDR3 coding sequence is TGCGCCAGCAGCCAAGGGGCGGGAGGTGTCGTCTACGAGCAGTACTTC.

Here the CDR3 DNA reads TGTGCCAGTACGGGACAGGGGGCGATATACTATGGCTACACCTTC. Translation gives CASTGQGAIYYGYTF. This chain connects TRBV19 to TRBJ1-2; 12 nucleotides align to TRBD1. The CDR3 has 15 amino acids. The germline CDR1 and CDR2 sequences are LNHDA and SQIVND (reference sequence). Trimming cost V 7 bases and J 3 bases; bases outside gene matches: 6.

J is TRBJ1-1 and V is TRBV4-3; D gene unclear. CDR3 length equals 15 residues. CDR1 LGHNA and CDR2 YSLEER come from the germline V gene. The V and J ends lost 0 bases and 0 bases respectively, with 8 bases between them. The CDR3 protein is CASSQDYRVNTEAFF. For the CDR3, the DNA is TGCGCCAGCAGCCAAGACTACAGAGTGAACACTGAAGCTTTCTTT.

This CDR3 is CASSESPRNTEAFF. In nucleotides, the CDR3 is TGTGCCAGCAGTGAATCCCCGAGGAACACTGAAGCTTTCTTT. The chain has TRBV2 and TRBJ1-1, with unresolved D. The CDR3 is made up of 14 amino acids. V gave up 2 bases and J gave up 1 base, with 8 bases separating them. CDR1 is SNHLY and CDR2 is FYNNEI in the germline V gene.

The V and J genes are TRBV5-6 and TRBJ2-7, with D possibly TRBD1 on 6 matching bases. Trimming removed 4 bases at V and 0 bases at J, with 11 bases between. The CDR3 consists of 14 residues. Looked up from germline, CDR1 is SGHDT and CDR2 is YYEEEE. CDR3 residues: CASSRAGVSYEQYF. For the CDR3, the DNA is TGTGCCAGCAGCCGGGCAGGGGTCTCCTACGAGCAGTACTTC.

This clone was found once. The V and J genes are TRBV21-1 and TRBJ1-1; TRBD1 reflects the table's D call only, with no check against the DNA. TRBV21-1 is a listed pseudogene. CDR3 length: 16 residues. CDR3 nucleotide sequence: TGTGCCAGCAGCAAAGCATCAGCAGGGCCAAACACTGAAGCTTTCTTT. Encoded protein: CASSKASAGPNTEAFF.

CDR3 sequence reads: CASSLAGLAGRANEQFF. The CDR3 coding sequence is TGTGCCAGCAGCTTAGCGGGACTAGCAGGGCGGGCCAATGAGCAGTTCTTC. The rearrangement joins TRBV7-9 to TRBJ2-1; 9 bases are shared with TRBD2. Trimming cost V 0 bases and J 6 bases; bases outside gene matches: 9. CDR3 length: 17 residues. Germline V lookup: CDR1 SEHNR, CDR2 FQNEAQ (reference sequence).

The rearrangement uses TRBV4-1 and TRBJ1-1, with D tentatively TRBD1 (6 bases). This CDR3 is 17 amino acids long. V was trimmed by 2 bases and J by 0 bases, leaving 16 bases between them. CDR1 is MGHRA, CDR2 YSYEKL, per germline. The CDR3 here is CASSQSTPDSLNTEAFF. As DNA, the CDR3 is TGCGCCAGCAGCCAATCCACCCCGGACAGTTTGAACACTGAAGCTTTCTTT.

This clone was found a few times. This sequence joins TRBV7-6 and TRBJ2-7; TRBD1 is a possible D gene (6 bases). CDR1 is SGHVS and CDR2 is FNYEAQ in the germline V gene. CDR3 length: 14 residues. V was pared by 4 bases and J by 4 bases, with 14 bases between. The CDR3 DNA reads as TGTGCCAGCAGCTCACAGGGTCTTACTTACGAGCAGTACTTC. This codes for CASSSQGLTYEQYF. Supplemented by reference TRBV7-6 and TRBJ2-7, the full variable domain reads GAGVSQSPRYKVTKRGQDVALRCDPISGHVSLYWYRQALGQGPEFLTYFNYEAQQDKSGLPNDRFSAERPEGSISTLTIQRTEQRDSAMYRCASSSQGLTYEQYFGPGTRLTVT.

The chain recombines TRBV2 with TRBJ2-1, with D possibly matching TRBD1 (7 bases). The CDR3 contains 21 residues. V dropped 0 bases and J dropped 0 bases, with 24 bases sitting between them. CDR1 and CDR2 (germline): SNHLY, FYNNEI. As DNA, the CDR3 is TGTGCCAGCAGTGAAGCCCTAAAAATTGCAGGGGGGCCCCTCTCCTACAATGAGCAGTTCTTC. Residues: CASSEALKIAGGPLSYNEQFF.

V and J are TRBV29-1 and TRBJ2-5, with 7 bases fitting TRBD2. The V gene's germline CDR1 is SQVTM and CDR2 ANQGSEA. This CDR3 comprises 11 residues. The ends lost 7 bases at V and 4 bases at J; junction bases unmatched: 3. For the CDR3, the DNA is TGCAGCGGCGGGGGTGTAGAGACCCAGTACTTC. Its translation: CSGGGVETQYF. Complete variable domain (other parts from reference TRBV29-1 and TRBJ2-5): SAVISQKPSRDICQRGTSLTIQCQVDSQVTMMFWYRQQPGQSLTLIATANQGSEATYESGFVIDKFPISRPNLTFSTLTVSNMSPEDSSIYLCSGGGVETQYFGPGTRLLVL.

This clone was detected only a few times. CDR3: CASGGQGAGEQFF. CDR3 DNA sequence: TGTGCCAGCGGTGGACAGGGGGCTGGTGAGCAGTTCTTC. The genes are TRBV2 and TRBJ2-1; 11 positions agree with TRBD1. V dropped 8 bases and J dropped 9; count of bases not matched to a gene: 6. Germline CDR1 is SNHLY and CDR2 is FYNNEI. The CDR3 loop spans 13 amino acids.

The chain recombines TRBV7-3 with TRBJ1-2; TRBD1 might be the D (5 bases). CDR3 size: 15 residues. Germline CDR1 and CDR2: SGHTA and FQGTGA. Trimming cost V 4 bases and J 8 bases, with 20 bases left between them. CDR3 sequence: CASSSTPRRADGYTF. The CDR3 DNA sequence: TGTGCCAGCAGCTCCACCCCTCGCAGGGCGGACGGCTACACCTTC.

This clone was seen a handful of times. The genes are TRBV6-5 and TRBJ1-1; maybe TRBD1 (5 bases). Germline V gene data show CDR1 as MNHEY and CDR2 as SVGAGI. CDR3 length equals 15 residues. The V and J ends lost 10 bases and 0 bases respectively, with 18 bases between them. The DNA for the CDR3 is TGTGCCACGAGCCCCGACAGACCCATGAACACTGAAGCTTTCTTT. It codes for CATSPDRPMNTEAFF.

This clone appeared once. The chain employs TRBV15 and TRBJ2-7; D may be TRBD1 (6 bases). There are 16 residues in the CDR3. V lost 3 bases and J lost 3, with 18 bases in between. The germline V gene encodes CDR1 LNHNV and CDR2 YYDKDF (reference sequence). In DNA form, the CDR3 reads TGTGCCACCAGCAGCCCGACAGGCTTGGGTCTCTACGAGCAGTACTTC. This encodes CATSSPTGLGLYEQYF.

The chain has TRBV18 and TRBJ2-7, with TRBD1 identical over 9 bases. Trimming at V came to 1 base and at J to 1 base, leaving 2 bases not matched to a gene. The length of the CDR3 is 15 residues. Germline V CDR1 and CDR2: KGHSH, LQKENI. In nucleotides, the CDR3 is TGTGCCAGCTCACCACTCGGGACAGGGTCCTACGAGCAGTACTTC. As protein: CASSPLGTGSYEQYF. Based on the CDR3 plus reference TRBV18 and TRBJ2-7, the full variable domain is NAGVMQNPRHLVRRRGQEARLRCSPMKGHSHVYWYRQLPEEGLKFMVYLQKENIIDESGMPKERFSAEFPKEGPSILRIQQVVRGDSAAYFCASSPLGTGSYEQYFGPGTRLTVT.